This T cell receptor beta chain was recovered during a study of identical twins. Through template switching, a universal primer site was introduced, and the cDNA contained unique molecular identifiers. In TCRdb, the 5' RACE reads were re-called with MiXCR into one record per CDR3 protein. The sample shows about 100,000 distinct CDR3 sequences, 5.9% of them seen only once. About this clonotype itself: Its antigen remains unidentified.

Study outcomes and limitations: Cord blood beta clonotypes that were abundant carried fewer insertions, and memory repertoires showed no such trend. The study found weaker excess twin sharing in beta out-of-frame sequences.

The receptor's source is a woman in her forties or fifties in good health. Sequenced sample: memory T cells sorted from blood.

CDR3 region: CASSPTGYSGNTIYF. The DNA for the CDR3 is TGTGCCAGCAGCCCGACAGGGTACTCTGGAAACACCATATATTTT. V is TRBV14 and J is TRBJ1-3; 7 nucleotides line up with TRBD1. The junction had 3 bases not matched to a gene; V was cut back by 4 bases and J by 0 bases. CDR1 is SGHDN and CDR2 is FVKESK in the germline V gene. The CDR3 sequence is 15 residues long.